These 5 T cell receptor beta chains were all obtained from the same sample, sequenced in a study of T-cell reconstitution after alpha-beta-depleted transplantation in children. During its preparation, the TCRbeta library received unique molecular identifiers. TCRdb reanalysed the PCR reads using MiXCR and keeps one entry per CDR3 protein. This table has 250,000 to 350,000 distinct CDR3 sequences, almost 10% appearing once. This specimen was PBMCs from the stem cell graft donor, taken from the stem cell graft. All receptors come from a human donor who donated a stem cell graft to a child with SCID.

This clonotype was observed a few times. This chain uses TRBV6-1 with TRBJ2-5, with D possibly matching TRBD2 (6 bases). Germline values: CDR1 MNHNS, CDR2 SASEGT. This CDR3 has 15 residues. V was pared by 6 bases and J by 4 bases, with 18 bases between. CDR3 in amino acids: CASSLTSGEGETQYF. The CDR3 DNA reads TGTGCCAGCAGCCTGACCTCGGGGGAAGGAGAGACCCAGTACTTC.

This clonotype was seen ten or more times. The J gene is TRBJ1-6, the V gene TRBV7-8; D unresolved. The CDR3 extends over 13 amino acids. Germline V CDR1 and CDR2: SGHVS, FQNEAQ. The V end was cut by 4 bases, the J end by 9 bases, with 10 bases between. CDR3 DNA sequence: TGTGCCAGCAGCTCCCAACTTGGTTCACCCCTCCACTTT. This translates into CASSSQLGSPLHF.

At least ten counts were recorded for this clonotype. The J gene is TRBJ2-2, the V gene TRBV24-1; TRBD1 agrees at 7 bases. Per germline, CDR1 KGHDR and CDR2 SFDVKD. CDR3 size: 17 residues. V was pared by 4 bases and J by 0 bases, with 7 bases of the junction left unmatched. The CDR3 DNA reads as TGTGCCACCAGTGACACGACAGGGCTCGCGAACACCGGGGAGCTGTTTTTT. Translation: CATSDTTGLANTGELFF.

The chain employs TRBV10-3 and TRBJ2-3; D not resolved. V was shortened by 6 bases and J by 4 bases, with 5 bases between the two germline ends. The CDR3 loop spans 11 amino acids. Germline values: CDR1 ENHRY, CDR2 SYGVKD. The DNA of the CDR3 is TGTGCCATCAGGGGCGCAGATACGCAGTATTTT. It yields the protein CAIRGADTQYF.

The CDR3 loop reads CASSLRFDRVYEQYF. As DNA, the CDR3 is TGTGCCAGCAGCCTCCGATTCGACAGGGTCTACGAGCAGTACTTC. This chain joins TRBV7-8 and TRBJ2-7, with 7 bases fitting TRBD1. The CDR3 extends over 15 amino acids. V lost 5 bases to trimming and J lost 3 bases; unmatched junction nucleotides: 10. Germline V gives CDR1 SGHVS, CDR2 FQNEAQ.